The 28 T cell receptor beta chains listed next were all sequenced from one sample in a study of blood T cells in healthy people across ages. For the second PCR, which ran for about 7 to 12 cycles, a sample-barcoded 5' primer and a J-beta primer mix were used. Using its own MiXCR run on the 5' RACE reads, TCRdb lists one record per CDR3 protein. In the table there are about 780,000 distinct CDR3 sequences, approximately 59% of which are singletons. Sequencing was performed on blood. These receptors all stem from a man aged 25 to 40 in good health.

V usage is TRBV12-3 or TRBV12-4 and J usage is TRBJ1-1; D call uncertain. CDR3 length: 16 amino acids. The ends were cut back, 5 bases at V and 1 base at J, with 17 bases in the middle. The CDR3 sequence: CASSPEVREPNTEAFF. Here the CDR3 DNA reads TGTGCCAGCAGTCCCGAGGTTCGGGAACCGAACACTGAAGCTTTCTTT.

The chain joins TRBV20-1 to TRBJ2-1, with D possibly matching TRBD1 (6 bases). V was trimmed by 5 bases and J by 6 bases, leaving 20 bases between them. CDR3 length: 15 amino acids. Germline V gene data show CDR1 as DFQATT and CDR2 as SNEGSKA (reference sequence). CDR3 sequence (DNA): TGCAGTGCTCCCGCTAGCCCCCGAGGGGGCAATGAGCAGTTCTTC. This codes for CSAPASPRGGNEQFF.

V usage is TRBV7-2 and J usage is TRBJ2-7; TRBD1 is a possible D gene (6 bases). The CDR3 has 12 residues. Trimming removed 7 bases from V and 5 bases from J, with 12 bases in between. Per germline, CDR1 SGHTA and CDR2 FQGNSA. The CDR3 region is CASTSEGDEQYF. The CDR3 DNA is TGTGCCAGCACCTCCGAGGGGGACGAGCAGTACTTC.

V and J are TRBV7-2 and TRBJ2-1, with 10 nucleotides matching TRBD2. V shed 6 bases and J 9 bases; nucleotides not matched to a gene: 8. Germline V CDR1 and CDR2: SGHTA, FQGNSA. The CDR3 has 14 residues. This CDR3 reads CASRAAGGLGEQFF. The CDR3 nucleotides read TGTGCCAGCAGAGCAGCGGGGGGGCTTGGTGAGCAGTTCTTC. The full variable domain, with the rest looked up from reference TRBV7-2 and TRBJ2-1, is GAGVSQSPSNKVTEKGKDVELRCDPISGHTALYWYRQSLGQGLEFLIYFQGNSAPDKSGLPSDRFSAERTGGSVSTLTIQRTQQEDSAVYLCASRAAGGLGEQFFGPGTRLTVL.

The chain links TRBV7-3 to TRBJ2-5; TRBD1 aligns across 7 bases. Germline CDR1 and CDR2: SGHTA and FQGTGA. J was trimmed by 5 bases and V by 8 bases; bases with no gene match: 11. The CDR3 contains 14 residues. The CDR3, as DNA: TGTGCCAGCTCCCGGGACAGATCCGGGGAGACCCAGTACTTC. This translates into CASSRDRSGETQYF.

The chain combines TRBV6-2 or TRBV6-3 with TRBJ1-2, with TRBD1 as a possible D gene (5 bases). Germline CDR1 MNHEY, CDR2 SVGEGT. The CDR3 consists of 12 residues. The ends were cut back, 4 bases at V and 4 bases at J, with 7 bases in the middle. The DNA of the CDR3 is TGTGCCAGCAGTTCAGGGCCCTATGGCTACACCTTC. Encoded protein: CASSSGPYGYTF.

This clonotype was seen a handful of times. The chain uses TRBV2 and TRBJ1-1; D remains ambiguous. Trimming shortened V by 7 bases and J by 1 base, and 4 bases separated the two germline ends. This CDR3 has 11 residues. Germline CDR1 and CDR2: SNHLY and FYNNEI. DNA of the CDR3: TGTGCCAGCAAGGAGAACACTGAAGCTTTCTTT. It specifies CASKENTEAFF.

This chain connects TRBV5-6 to TRBJ2-3; 9 bases agree with TRBD2. With 4 bases clipped from V and 3 bases from J, the junction kept 9 bases outside the gene matches. The length of the CDR3 is 16 residues. The germline V gene has CDR1 SGHDT and CDR2 YYEEEE. In DNA, the CDR3 is TGTGCCAGCAGCCCTGCCCTCGGACTAGCGACAGATACGCAGTATTTT. Translating it yields CASSPALGLATDTQYF. Drawing the rest from reference TRBV5-6 and TRBJ2-3, the complete variable domain is DAGVTQSPTHLIKTRGQQVTLRCSPKSGHDTVSWYQQALGQGPQFIFQYYEEEERQRGNFPDRFSGHQFPNYSSELNVNALLLGDSALYLCASSPALGLATDTQYFGPGTRLTVL.

The chain combines TRBV2 with TRBJ2-1; tentatively, D is TRBD1 (5 bases). Trimming cost V 11 bases and J 6 bases, with 14 bases left between them. The germline CDR1 and CDR2 sequences are SNHLY and FYNNEI. CDR3 length: 12 amino acids. The CDR3 loop is CAGHGALNEQFF. The DNA of the CDR3 is TGTGCCGGACACGGTGCGCTCAATGAGCAGTTCTTC. Complete variable domain (other parts from reference TRBV2 and TRBJ2-1): EPEVTQTPSHQVTQMGQEVILRCVPISNHLYFYWYRQILGQKVEFLVSFYNNEISEKSEIFDDQFSVERPDGSNFTLKIRSTKLEDSAMYFCAGHGALNEQFFGPGTRLTVL.

The chain links TRBV4-2 to TRBJ1-4, with 7 bases aligning to TRBD1. The CDR3 covers 15 residues. Trimming at V came to 0 bases and at J to 8 bases, leaving 6 bases not matched to a gene. Looked up from germline, CDR1 is LGHNA and CDR2 is YNFKEQ. The CDR3 loop is CASSQELLGGEKLFF. In nucleotides, the CDR3 is TGTGCCAGCAGCCAAGAACTATTAGGGGGCGAAAAACTGTTTTTT.

The CDR3 region has the DNA TGTGCCAGCAGGGGCCCGGAGGGCCCCGAGCAGTACTTC. The encoded protein is CASRGPEGPEQYF. This chain uses TRBV7-2 with TRBJ2-1; D may be TRBD2 (6 bases). The J call may not be correct, given that the DNA end is closer to TRBJ2-7. The germline gives CDR1 SGHTA, CDR2 FQGNSA. The CDR3 spans 13 residues.

There are a few counts of this clonotype. This chain links TRBV12-3 or TRBV12-4 with TRBJ2-5; D is uncertain. The CDR3 runs to 13 residues. V was shortened by 3 bases and J by 7 bases, with 12 bases between the two germline ends. The CDR3 nucleotides read TGTGCCAGCAGTTTCTCCACCCTGGGGACCCAGTACTTC. Protein sequence: CASSFSTLGTQYF.

The rearrangement joins TRBV28 to TRBJ2-2; 7 bases line up with TRBD1. The CDR3 contains 14 residues. The V and J ends lost 2 bases and 8 bases, in that order; junction bases with no gene match: 5. Germline V gives CDR1 MDHEN, CDR2 SYDVKM. This CDR3 reads CASSLPGTVGELFF. The CDR3 bases are TGTGCCAGCAGTTTACCCGGGACAGTAGGGGAGCTGTTTTTT.

This clonotype was counted a few times. The chain uses TRBV20-1 and TRBJ1-1; D remains unclear. V lost 4 bases, J lost 1 base, and 4 bases lay in between. The germline CDR1 and CDR2 sequences are DFQATT and SNEGSKA (reference sequence). The CDR3 length is 11 residues. The CDR3 protein is CSATENTEAFF. The CDR3 nucleotides are TGCAGTGCTACGGAGAACACTGAAGCTTTCTTT.

There are a few counts of this clonotype. V is TRBV11-2 and J is TRBJ1-2; D perhaps matches TRBD1 (5 bases). From germline, CDR1 is SGHAT and CDR2 FQNNGV. The CDR3 contains 15 residues. V was trimmed by 5 bases and J by 4 bases, leaving 17 bases between them. The CDR3 is CASSPDSRTFYGYTF. The CDR3 DNA follows: TGTGCCAGCAGCCCCGACAGCCGAACTTTCTATGGCTACACCTTC.

The chain employs TRBV4-2 and TRBJ2-5; 7 nucleotides match TRBD2. Germline CDR1 is LGHNA and CDR2 is YNFKEQ. The junction had 8 bases not matched to a gene; V was cut back by 2 bases and J by 5 bases. The CDR3 extends over 15 amino acids. CDR3 amino acids: CASSQSRLAPETQYF. CDR3 in DNA: TGTGCCAGCAGCCAATCAAGACTAGCCCCCGAGACCCAGTACTTC.

The CDR3 region is CASSHATAYEQYF. For the CDR3, the DNA is TGTGCCAGCAGTCACGCTACAGCCTACGAGCAGTACTTC. The chain recombines TRBV6-1 with TRBJ2-7; D gene uncertain. This CDR3 region has 13 residues. The V end was cut by 5 bases, the J end by 2 bases, with 10 bases between. From germline, CDR1 is MNHNS and CDR2 SASEGT.

The CDR3 sequence is CASSSRPLRRGETQYF. Written as DNA, the CDR3 is TGTGCCAGCAGCAGCCGGCCTTTGAGGCGGGGAGAGACCCAGTACTTC. V and J are TRBV6-2 or TRBV6-3 and TRBJ2-5; D perhaps matches TRBD2 (6 bases). Germline-derived CDR1 and CDR2 are MNHEY and SVGEGT. This CDR3 contains 16 residues. The V and J ends lost 6 bases and 4 bases respectively, with 21 bases between them.

This clonotype was recorded at least ten times. The chain has TRBV7-3 and TRBJ2-1; the match to TRBD2 covers 9 bases. The CDR3 totals 15 residues. Germline CDR1 and CDR2: SGHTA and FQGTGA. V was clipped by 4 bases and J by 2 bases; unmatched bases: 3. The CDR3 sequence: CASSSSSGAYNEQFF. CDR3 nucleotides: TGTGCCAGCAGCTCCTCTAGCGGGGCCTACAATGAGCAGTTCTTC. Based on the CDR3 plus reference TRBV7-3 and TRBJ2-1, the full variable domain is GAGVSQTPSNKVTEKGKYVELRCDPISGHTALYWYRQSLGQGPEFLIYFQGTGAADDSGLPNDRFFAVRPEGSVSTLKIQRTERGDSAVYLCASSSSSGAYNEQFFGPGTRLTVL.

This clonotype has more than one count but fewer than ten. This sequence joins TRBV7-2 and TRBJ2-7; D possibly corresponds to TRBD1 (6 bases). This CDR3 has 13 residues. V shed 5 bases and J shed 4 bases, with 12 bases lying between them. CDR1 is SGHTA, CDR2 FQGNSA, per germline. The CDR3 is CASSQGTRYEQYF. Written as DNA, the CDR3 is TGTGCCAGCAGCCAGGGGACGAGGTACGAGCAGTACTTC.

V is TRBV14 and J is TRBJ2-7; 8 nucleotides align to TRBD1. Per germline, CDR1 SGHDN and CDR2 FVKESK. The CDR3 sequence is 15 residues long. J lost 2 bases, V lost 4 bases, and 7 bases had no gene match. The CDR3 loop reads CASSPWTGFTYEQYF. CDR3 in DNA: TGTGCCAGCAGCCCATGGACAGGGTTTACCTACGAGCAGTACTTC.

The rearrangement joins TRBV10-3 to TRBJ2-5; D uncertain. The CDR3 loop spans 12 amino acids. Per germline, CDR1 ENHRY and CDR2 SYGVKD. Trimming pared 4 bases from V and 3 bases from J, leaving 6 bases between. CDR3 in DNA: TGTGCCATCAGTGGAGAAGAAGAGACCCAGTACTTC. It yields the protein CAISGEEETQYF.

The chain carries TRBV20-1 and TRBJ2-1, with TRBD2 identical over 7 bases. V trimming: 6 bases; J trimming: 0 bases; junction bases outside the gene matches: 14. The CDR3 runs to 17 residues. The germline CDR1 and CDR2 sequences are DFQATT and SNEGSKA (reference sequence). CDR3 in DNA: TGCAGTGCCTTCGGGGTTTCGGGGGGAAGCTCCTACAATGAGCAGTTCTTC. Residues: CSAFGVSGGSSYNEQFF.

The chain uses TRBV12-3 or TRBV12-4 and TRBJ2-3; TRBD2 matches 7 bases. The CDR3 length is 16 residues. The V segment lost 7 bases and the J segment 0 bases; nucleotides outside the gene matches: 10. Here the CDR3 reads CASTTGLVPSTDTQYF. The CDR3 DNA sequence: TGTGCCAGCACCACCGGACTAGTACCAAGCACAGATACGCAGTATTTT.

V and J are TRBV6-6 and TRBJ2-7; TRBD2 aligns across 13 bases. V dropped 4 bases and J dropped 1; count of bases not matched to a gene: 4. This CDR3 region has 16 residues. Germline-derived CDR1 and CDR2 are MNHNY and SVGAGI (reference sequence). The CDR3: CASSSRTSGGSYEQYF. The CDR3 DNA is TGTGCCAGCAGTTCTCGGACTAGCGGGGGTTCCTACGAGCAGTACTTC.

J is TRBJ2-5 and V is TRBV24-1; 11 bases are shared with TRBD1. Germline-derived CDR1 and CDR2 are KGHDR and SFDVKD. There are 17 residues in the CDR3. The trim removed 2 bases at V and 5 bases at J, leaving 9 bases unmatched. The CDR3 region has the DNA TGTGCCACCAGTGATTCTGCCGGGACAGGGGGATACGAGACCCAGTACTTC. Encoded protein: CATSDSAGTGGYETQYF.

This clonotype was seen only a few times. The chain links TRBV15 to TRBJ2-3, with 9 bases matching TRBD1. The length of the CDR3 is 15 residues. The germline V gene encodes CDR1 LNHNV and CDR2 YYDKDF (reference sequence). With V trimmed by 2 bases and J by 3 bases, 3 bases remained unmatched. The CDR3: CATSRTGQGTDTQYF. CDR3 DNA: TGTGCCACCAGCAGAACCGGACAGGGGACAGATACGCAGTATTTT. Variable domain in full (rest from reference TRBV15 and TRBJ2-3): DAMVIQNPRYQVTQFGKPVTLSCSQTLNHNVMYWYQQKSSQAPKLLFHYYDKDFNNEADTPDNFQSRRPNTSFCFLDIRSPGLGDTAMYLCATSRTGQGTDTQYFGPGTRLTVL.

V usage is TRBV6-2 or TRBV6-3 and J usage is TRBJ2-3; 7 nucleotides agree with TRBD2. Germline trimming cut 2 bases from V and 2 bases from J; bases unmatched to any gene: 4. Germline-derived CDR1 and CDR2 are MNHEY and SVGEGT. The CDR3 length is 15 residues. The CDR3 bases are TGTGCCAGCAGTTACGACGGGGGGAACACAGATACGCAGTATTTT. Protein sequence: CASSYDGGNTDTQYF.